This TCR beta chain is from a study of chemoradiotherapy in HPV16-positive cancers. Study-level findings and limits: HPV-specific T cells were functionally defined from only a couple of HPV16-positive patients.

V was pared by 6 bases and J by 0 bases, with 9 bases between. From germline, CDR1 is SNHLY and CDR2 FYNNEI. This CDR3 spans 14 amino acids. On this clone: The target antigen is unknown.

Produced via immunoSEQ multiplex PCR; TCRdb's table is partial and in-frame only. The table includes 9,500 to 15,000 clones, approximately 87% detected once. Sample: blood, taken from a patient who underwent chemoradiotherapy. The origin of this receptor is a human donor with HPV-associated anogenital cancer. J is TRBJ1-5 and V is TRBV2, with D possibly being TRBD1 (5 bases). CDR3 sequence reads: CASSYDSSNQPQHF. DNA of the CDR3: TGTGCCAGCAGCTACGACAGTAGCAATCAGCCCCAGCATTTT.